The 12 T cell receptor beta chains below were found in one sample sequenced in a study of blood T cell repertoires in COVID-19. Profiling relied on immunoSEQ multiplex PCR, and the TCRdb table lists in-frame clones only, not all of them. The sample carries 50,000 to 65,000 clones, around 87% recorded once. Sequencing used peripheral blood. These receptor sequences come from a man between 65 and 85 years old with acute or convalescent COVID-19.

The genes are TRBV11-2 and TRBJ1-6, with D maybe TRBD1 (6 bases). Trimming pared 3 bases from V and 8 bases from J, leaving 20 bases between. The CDR3 loop spans 17 amino acids. The germline V gene encodes CDR1 SGHAT and CDR2 FQNNGV. CDR3 coding DNA: TGTGCCAGCAGCTTGCGTTTTGGTATTCAGGGGTATTCACCCCTCCACTTT. Encoded protein: CASSLRFGIQGYSPLHF.

The V call is TRBV5-1, the J call TRBJ1-2; D unclear. This CDR3 is 14 amino acids long. V lost 4 bases to trimming and J lost 4 bases, with 14 bases between them. CDR1 SGHRS and CDR2 YFSETQ come from the germline V gene. The CDR3 DNA follows: TGCGCCAGCAGCCTAGGAGAGGATCTCTATGGCTACACCTTC. Amino acid sequence: CASSLGEDLYGYTF.

CDR3 region: CASSVTAATHYEQYF. The CDR3 DNA follows: TGTGCCAGCAGCGTTACAGCGGCAACCCACTACGAGCAGTACTTC. V usage is TRBV9 and J usage is TRBJ2-7; a possible D gene is TRBD2 (5 bases). The ends were cut back, 2 bases at V and 3 bases at J, with 15 bases in the middle. CDR1 is SGDLS, CDR2 YYNGEE, per germline. CDR3 length equals 15 residues.

This clone was detected only a few times. The genes are TRBV28 and TRBJ2-1; D possibly corresponds to TRBD2 (5 bases). Germline CDR1 reads MDHEN; CDR2 reads SYDVKM. This CDR3 region has 20 residues. V was pared by 3 bases and J by 6 bases, with 30 bases between. The CDR3 coding sequence is TGTGCCAGCAGTTTGGGTAGGAGGTTTGCCTTCGAGCGGATGCGCAATGAGCAGTTCTTC. Translated: CASSLGRRFAFERMRNEQFF.

Only one count was recorded for this clone. This rearrangement joins TRBV5-1 to TRBJ2-5; 7 positions agree with TRBD2. The CDR3 contains 15 residues. Germline loops: CDR1 SGHRS, CDR2 YFSETQ. Trimming removed 0 bases from V and 1 base from J; junction bases left unmatched: 3. Here the CDR3 DNA reads TGCGCCAGCAGCTTGGCGGCTAGCGGCCAAGAGACCCAGTACTTC. Translation: CASSLAASGQETQYF.

The genes are TRBV29-1 and TRBJ1-3; 7 nucleotides line up with TRBD1. The CDR3 sequence is 13 residues long. Looked up from germline, CDR1 is SQVTM and CDR2 is ANQGSEA. V lost 7 bases to trimming and J lost 3 bases; unmatched junction nucleotides: 6. The CDR3 protein is CSGWTGRGNTIYF. The CDR3 nucleotides read TGCAGCGGCTGGACAGGTCGTGGAAACACCATATATTTT.

The V and J genes are TRBV18 and TRBJ1-2; D ambiguous. Germline CDR1 reads KGHSH; CDR2 reads LQKENI. The CDR3 has 13 amino acids. Trimming stripped 2 bases from V and 3 bases from J, with 7 bases between. CDR3 DNA sequence: TGTGCCAGCTCACCAGGCGGGGACTATGGCTACACCTTC. Translated, it gives CASSPGGDYGYTF.

V gene TRBV6-5 combines with J gene TRBJ1-1, with 7 bases fitting TRBD1. The CDR3 has 15 amino acids. The V gene's germline CDR1 is MNHEY and CDR2 SVGAGI. After removal of 6 bases from V and 2 bases from J, the junction contained 9 bases not matched to a gene. In DNA form, the CDR3 reads TGTGCCAGCAGACCCCAGGGGGGAAAAAACACTGAAGCTTTCTTT. Protein product: CASRPQGGKNTEAFF.

The chain recombines TRBV6-5 with TRBJ1-4, with D tentatively TRBD1 (5 bases). V lost 0 bases and J lost 6, with 11 bases in between. Per germline, CDR1 MNHEY and CDR2 SVGAGI. The CDR3 consists of 15 residues. CDR3 bases: TGTGCCAGCAGTTACTCGGGGGGAGCGGATGAAAAACTGTTTTTT. Residues: CASSYSGGADEKLFF.

V usage is TRBV4-1 and J usage is TRBJ2-7, with TRBD1 matching over 8 bases. The CDR3 is made up of 17 amino acids. V was pared by 0 bases and J by 0 bases, with 7 bases of the junction left unmatched. Germline V CDR1 and CDR2: MGHRA, YSYEKL. CDR3 nucleotide sequence: TGCGCCAGCAGCCAAGAAAGGGGAACAGGGGGCTCCTACGAGCAGTACTTC. This gives the protein CASSQERGTGGSYEQYF.

The chain has TRBV12-5 and TRBJ1-6, with TRBD1 matching 8 bases. The CDR3 totals 18 residues. Germline V gene sequence: CDR1 LGHNT, CDR2 FRNRAP. V lost 2 bases and J lost 4; bases outside the gene matches: 10. For the CDR3, the DNA is TGTGCTAGTGGTTTGCGTTTATGGGACAGGCGTTATAATTCACCCCTCCACTTT. Translated, it gives CASGLRLWDRRYNSPLHF.

The rearrangement links TRBV28 to TRBJ2-7; 10 nucleotides agree with TRBD1. Per the germline V gene, CDR1 is MDHEN and CDR2 is SYDVKM. This CDR3 has 14 amino acids. With 6 bases clipped from V and 5 bases from J, the junction kept 7 bases outside the gene matches. CDR3 amino acids: CASSRQGASHEQYF. As DNA, the CDR3 is TGTGCCAGCAGCCGACAGGGGGCATCCCACGAGCAGTACTTC.